These 11 T cell receptor beta chains originate from one sample sequenced in a study of control samples from healthy donors and cancer patients. The protocol was immunoSEQ multiplex PCR, while the TCRdb copy is restricted to in-frame clones and leaves out a portion. The data show 160,000 or so clones, about 93% seen once. The sample taken for sequencing was blood. These TCRs come from a man in his forties or fifties in good health.

V gene TRBV5-1 combines with J gene TRBJ2-2; tentatively, D is TRBD1 (5 bases). Germline CDR1 is SGHRS and CDR2 is YFSETQ. This CDR3 has 15 amino acids. The V end lost 0 bases, the J end lost 3 bases, and 9 bases lay between the germline ends. Written as DNA, the CDR3 is TGCGCCAGCAGCTTGGTTAGGGGTGACACCGGGGAGCTGTTTTTT. This sequence encodes CASSLVRGDTGELFF.

V gene TRBV6-5 combines with J gene TRBJ2-7; D possibly matches TRBD1 or TRBD2 (5 bases each). Germline V lookup: CDR1 MNHEY, CDR2 SVGAGI. CDR3 length equals 16 residues. Trimming pared 1 base from V and 0 bases from J, leaving 13 bases between. CDR3 region: CASSYYSGASSYEQYF. CDR3 DNA: TGTGCCAGCAGTTACTATTCCGGGGCCAGCTCCTACGAGCAGTACTTC.

The chain is built from TRBV28 and TRBJ2-5; 7 bases agree with TRBD2. With 0 bases clipped from V and 5 bases from J, the junction kept 12 bases outside the gene matches. The CDR3 totals 17 residues. Germline-derived CDR1 and CDR2 are MDHEN and SYDVKM. The CDR3 sequence: CASSLWNGGNGGETQYF. The CDR3 DNA is TGTGCCAGCAGTTTATGGAACGGGGGGAATGGCGGGGAGACCCAGTACTTC.

J is TRBJ2-7 and V is TRBV7-8; TRBD1 matches at 9 bases. CDR3 length: 13 amino acids. V lost 5 bases and J lost 5; bases outside the gene matches: 4. Germline assignment: CDR1 SGHVS and CDR2 FQNEAQ. The CDR3 DNA reads as TGTGCCAGCAGCGGACGGACAGGGGACGAGCAGTACTTC. Its translation: CASSGRTGDEQYF.

The chain links TRBV24-1 to TRBJ2-2, with TRBD2 matching over 11 bases. The CDR3 has 16 amino acids. The V gene's germline CDR1 is KGHDR and CDR2 SFDVKD. Trimming cost V 6 bases and J 2 bases; bases outside gene matches: 4. The CDR3 DNA is TGTGCCACCAGTTCAACTAGCGGGAGTAACACCGGGGAGCTGTTTTTT. Its translation: CATSSTSGSNTGELFF.

The CDR3 DNA follows: TGTGCCAGCACCCCTCCGGGGACGGGGAACACCATATATTTT. It yields the protein CASTPPGTGNTIYF. The chain links TRBV25-1 to TRBJ1-3; maybe TRBD1 (5 bases). Trimming took off 7 bases at V and 7 bases at J, with 17 bases between the two ends. Germline CDR1 reads MGHDK; CDR2 reads SYGVNS. The CDR3 is 14 residues long.

This chain connects TRBV28 to TRBJ2-7, with D hard to call. Trimming removed 5 bases from V and 0 bases from J, with 11 bases in between. This CDR3 has 14 amino acids. The germline gives CDR1 MDHEN, CDR2 SYDVKM. CDR3 amino acids: CASSPHQSSYEQYF. The CDR3 DNA reads TGTGCCAGCAGTCCACACCAGAGCTCCTACGAGCAGTACTTC. The full variable domain, completed using reference TRBV28 and TRBJ2-7, is DVKVTQSSRYLVKRTGEKVFLECVQDMDHENMFWYRQDPGLGLRLIYFSYDVKMKEKGDIPEGYSVSREKKERFSLILESASTNQTSMYLCASSPHQSSYEQYFGPGTRLTVT.

In the case of this clone: This specimen includes other DNA sequences encoding the same CDR3. The rearrangement links TRBV3-1 (or the pseudogene TRBV3-2) to TRBJ1-1; tentatively, D is TRBD1 (5 bases). The CDR3 length is 14 residues. From germline, CDR1 is LGHDT and CDR2 YNNKEL (reference sequence). V lost 4 bases, J lost 3 bases, and 12 bases lay in between. CDR3 DNA sequence: TGTGCCAGCAGCCGACTGGGGGGGGACACTGAAGCTTTCTTT. Encoded protein: CASSRLGGDTEAFF.

The chain employs TRBV29-1 and TRBJ1-1, with D uncertain. The length of the CDR3 is 11 residues. Trimming removed 7 bases from V and 11 bases from J, with 17 bases in between. The V gene's germline CDR1 is SQVTM and CDR2 ANQGSEA. The CDR3 is CSGSVDREAFF. CDR3 DNA: TGCAGCGGGTCTGTCGACCGTGAGGCTTTCTTT.

CDR3 sequence: CASKASGAILAKNIQYF. In DNA, the CDR3 is TGTGCCAGCAAGGCTAGCGGGGCAATTCTAGCCAAAAACATTCAGTACTTC. This chain joins TRBV2 and TRBJ2-4; 9 nucleotides agree with TRBD2. The length of the CDR3 is 17 residues. Germline V lookup: CDR1 SNHLY, CDR2 FYNNEI. V shed 7 bases and J 0 bases; nucleotides not matched to a gene: 10.

V and J are TRBV15 and TRBJ2-1, with TRBD2 matching over 7 bases. The trim removed 0 bases at V and 7 bases at J, leaving 6 bases unmatched. CDR1 and CDR2 (germline): LNHNV, YYDKDF (reference sequence). This CDR3 is 15 amino acids long. The CDR3 spells CATSRDSGLMNEQFF. For the CDR3, the DNA is TGTGCCACCAGCAGAGATTCGGGACTAATGAATGAGCAGTTCTTC.